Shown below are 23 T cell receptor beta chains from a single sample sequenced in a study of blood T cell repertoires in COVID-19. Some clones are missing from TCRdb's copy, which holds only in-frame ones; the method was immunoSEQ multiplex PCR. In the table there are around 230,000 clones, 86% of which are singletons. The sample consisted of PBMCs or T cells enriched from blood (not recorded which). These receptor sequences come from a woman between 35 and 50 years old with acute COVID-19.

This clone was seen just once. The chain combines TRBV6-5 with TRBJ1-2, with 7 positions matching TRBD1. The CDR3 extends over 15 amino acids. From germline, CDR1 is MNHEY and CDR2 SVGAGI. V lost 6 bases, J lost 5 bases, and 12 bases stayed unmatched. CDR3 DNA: TGTGCCAGCAGCGACAGGGAAACCCAGATATATGGCTACACCTTC. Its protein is CASSDRETQIYGYTF.

The CDR3 coding sequence is TGTGCCTGGAGCGGGACAGCTGAAGCTTTCTTT. Amino acid sequence: CAWSGTAEAFF. This sequence joins TRBV30 and TRBJ1-1; TRBD1 aligns across 7 bases. CDR3 length: 11 residues. Germline values: CDR1 GTSNPN, CDR2 SVGIG (reference sequence). V lost 3 bases, J lost 6 bases, and 1 base stayed unmatched.

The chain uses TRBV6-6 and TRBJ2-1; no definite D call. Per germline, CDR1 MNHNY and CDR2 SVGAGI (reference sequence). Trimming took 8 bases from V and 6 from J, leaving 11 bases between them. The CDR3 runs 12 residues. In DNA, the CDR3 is TGTGCCAGCTCTCAGCGAAGCAATGAGCAGTTCTTC. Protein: CASSQRSNEQFF.

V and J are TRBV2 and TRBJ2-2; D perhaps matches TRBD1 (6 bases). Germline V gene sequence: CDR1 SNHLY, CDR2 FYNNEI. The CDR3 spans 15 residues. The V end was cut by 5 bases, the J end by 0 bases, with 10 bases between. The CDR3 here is CASSRDTANTGELFF. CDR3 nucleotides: TGTGCCAGCAGTCGGGACACAGCGAACACCGGGGAGCTGTTTTTT.

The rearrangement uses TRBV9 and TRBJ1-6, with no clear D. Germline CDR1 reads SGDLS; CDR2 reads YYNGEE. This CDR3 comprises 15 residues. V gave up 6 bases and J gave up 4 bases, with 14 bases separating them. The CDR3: CASNERESYNSPLHF. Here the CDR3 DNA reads TGTGCCAGCAACGAGAGGGAATCTTATAATTCACCCCTCCACTTT.

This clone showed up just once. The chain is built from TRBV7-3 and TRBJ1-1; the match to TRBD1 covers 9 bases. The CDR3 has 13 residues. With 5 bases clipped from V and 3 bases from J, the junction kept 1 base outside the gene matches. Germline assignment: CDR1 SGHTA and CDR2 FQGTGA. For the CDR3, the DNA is TGTGCCAGCAGCCGGGACAGGGACACTGAAGCTTTCTTT. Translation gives CASSRDRDTEAFF.

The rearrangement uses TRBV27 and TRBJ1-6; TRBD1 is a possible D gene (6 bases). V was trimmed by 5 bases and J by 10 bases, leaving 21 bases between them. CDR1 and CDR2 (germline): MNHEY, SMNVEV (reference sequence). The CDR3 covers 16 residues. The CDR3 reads CASSARHTGLSSPLHF. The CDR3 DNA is TGTGCCAGCAGTGCCCGACATACAGGGTTAAGCTCACCCCTCCACTTT.

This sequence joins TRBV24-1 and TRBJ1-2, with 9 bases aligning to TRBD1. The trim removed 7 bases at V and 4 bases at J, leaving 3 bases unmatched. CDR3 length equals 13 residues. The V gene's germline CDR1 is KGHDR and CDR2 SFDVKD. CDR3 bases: TGTGCCACCAGAGAGACAGGGGGCTATGGCTACACCTTC. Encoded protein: CATRETGGYGYTF.

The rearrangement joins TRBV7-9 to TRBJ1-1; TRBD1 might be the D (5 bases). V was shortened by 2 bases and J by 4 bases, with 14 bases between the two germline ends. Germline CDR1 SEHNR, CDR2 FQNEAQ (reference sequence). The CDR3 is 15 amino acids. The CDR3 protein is CASSLQGVGFTEAFF. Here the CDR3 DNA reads TGTGCCAGCAGCTTACAGGGTGTGGGGTTCACTGAAGCTTTCTTT.

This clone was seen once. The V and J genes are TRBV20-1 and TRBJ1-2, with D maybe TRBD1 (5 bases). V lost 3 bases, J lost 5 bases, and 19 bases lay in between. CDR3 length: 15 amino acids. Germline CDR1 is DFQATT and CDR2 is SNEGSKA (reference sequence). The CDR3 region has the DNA TGCAGTGCTAGTGATGCAGGGCCTCTTCGATATGGCTACACCTTC. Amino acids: CSASDAGPLRYGYTF.

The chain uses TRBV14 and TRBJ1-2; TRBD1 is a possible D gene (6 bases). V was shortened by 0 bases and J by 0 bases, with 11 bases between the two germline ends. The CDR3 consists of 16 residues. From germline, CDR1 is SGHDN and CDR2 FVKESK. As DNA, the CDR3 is TGTGCCAGCAGCCAAGATCCGGGGGGCACTAACTATGGCTACACCTTC. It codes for CASSQDPGGTNYGYTF. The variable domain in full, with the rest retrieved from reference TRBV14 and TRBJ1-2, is EAGVTQFPSHSVIEKGQTVTLRCDPISGHDNLYWYRRVMGKEIKFLLHFVKESKQDESGMPNNRFLAERTGGTYSTLKVQPAELEDSGVYFCASSQDPGGTNYGYTFGSGTRLTVV.

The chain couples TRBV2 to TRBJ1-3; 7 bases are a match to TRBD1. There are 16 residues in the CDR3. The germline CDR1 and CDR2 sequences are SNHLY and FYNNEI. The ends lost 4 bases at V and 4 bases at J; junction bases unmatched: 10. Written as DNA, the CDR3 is TGTGCCAGCAGTGTGACAGGGCCGGCTGGGGGAAACACCATATATTTT. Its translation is CASSVTGPAGGNTIYF.

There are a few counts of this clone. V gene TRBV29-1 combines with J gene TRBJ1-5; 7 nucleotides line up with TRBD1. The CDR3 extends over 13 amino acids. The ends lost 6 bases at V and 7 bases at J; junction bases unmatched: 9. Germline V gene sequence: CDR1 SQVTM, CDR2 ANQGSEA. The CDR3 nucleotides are TGCAGCGTCGTACAGGGGTTGGGACAGCCCCAGCATTTT. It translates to CSVVQGLGQPQHF.

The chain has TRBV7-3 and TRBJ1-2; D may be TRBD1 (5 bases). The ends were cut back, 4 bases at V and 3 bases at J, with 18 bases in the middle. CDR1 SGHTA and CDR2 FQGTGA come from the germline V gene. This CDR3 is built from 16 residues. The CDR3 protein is CASSSGAGTAYYGYTF. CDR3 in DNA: TGTGCCAGCAGCTCCGGAGCCGGGACTGCCTACTATGGCTACACCTTC.

CDR3: CAASGGASYGYTF. CDR3 DNA: TGTGCCGCTTCGGGAGGGGCATCATACGGCTACACCTTC. This chain connects TRBV6-5 to TRBJ1-2; maybe TRBD1 (5 bases). The CDR3 loop spans 13 amino acids. Trimming removed 11 bases from V and 8 bases from J, with 21 bases in between. Germline lookup yields CDR1 MNHEY and CDR2 SVGAGI.

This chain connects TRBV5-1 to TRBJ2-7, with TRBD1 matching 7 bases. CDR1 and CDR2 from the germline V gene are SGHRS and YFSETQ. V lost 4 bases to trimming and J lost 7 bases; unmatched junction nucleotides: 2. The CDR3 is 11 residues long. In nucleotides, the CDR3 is TGCGCCAGCAGCGCCAGGGGGGAGCAGTACTTC. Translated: CASSARGEQYF.

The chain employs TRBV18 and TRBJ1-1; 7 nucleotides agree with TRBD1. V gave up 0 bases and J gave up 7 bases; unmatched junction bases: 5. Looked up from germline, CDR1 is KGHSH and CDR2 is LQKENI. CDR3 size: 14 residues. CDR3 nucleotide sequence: TGTGCCAGCTCACCACCGGGACAGACCCATGAAGCTTTCTTT. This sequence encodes CASSPPGQTHEAFF. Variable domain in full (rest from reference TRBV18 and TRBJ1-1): NAGVMQNPRHLVRRRGQEARLRCSPMKGHSHVYWYRQLPEEGLKFMVYLQKENIIDESGMPKERFSAEFPKEGPSILRIQQVVRGDSAAYFCASSPPGQTHEAFFGQGTRLTVV.

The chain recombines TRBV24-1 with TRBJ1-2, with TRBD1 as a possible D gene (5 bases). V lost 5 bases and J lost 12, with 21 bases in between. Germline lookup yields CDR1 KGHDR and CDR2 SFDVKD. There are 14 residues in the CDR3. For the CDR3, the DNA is TGTGCCACCAGTGGGAGAGCCGCGACAGTCGGTGACACCTTC. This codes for CATSGRAATVGDTF.

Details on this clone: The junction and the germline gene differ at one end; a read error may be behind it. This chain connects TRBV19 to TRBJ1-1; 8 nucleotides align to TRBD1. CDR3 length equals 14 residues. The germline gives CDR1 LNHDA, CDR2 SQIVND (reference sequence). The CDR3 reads CASSVTGVKTEAFF. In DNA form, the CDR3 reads TGTGCCAGTAGTGTGACAGGGGTGAAGACTGAAGCTTTCTTT.

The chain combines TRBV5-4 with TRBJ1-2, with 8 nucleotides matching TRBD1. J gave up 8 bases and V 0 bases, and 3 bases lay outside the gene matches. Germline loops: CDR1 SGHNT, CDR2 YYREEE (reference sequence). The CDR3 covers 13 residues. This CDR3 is CASSLVAGGGYTF. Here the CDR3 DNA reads TGTGCCAGCAGCTTGGTGGCAGGGGGCGGCTACACCTTC.

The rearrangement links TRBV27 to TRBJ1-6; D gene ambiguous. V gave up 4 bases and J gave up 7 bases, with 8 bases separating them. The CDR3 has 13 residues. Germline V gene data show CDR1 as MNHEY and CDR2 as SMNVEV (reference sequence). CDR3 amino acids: CASSSDWNSPLHF. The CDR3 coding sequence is TGTGCCAGCAGTTCGGACTGGAATTCACCCCTCCACTTT.

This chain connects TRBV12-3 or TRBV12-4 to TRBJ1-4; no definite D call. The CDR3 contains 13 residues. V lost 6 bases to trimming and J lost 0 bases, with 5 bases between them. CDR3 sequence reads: CASRHSTNEKLFF. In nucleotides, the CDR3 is TGTGCCAGCAGACATTCAACTAATGAAAAACTGTTTTTT.

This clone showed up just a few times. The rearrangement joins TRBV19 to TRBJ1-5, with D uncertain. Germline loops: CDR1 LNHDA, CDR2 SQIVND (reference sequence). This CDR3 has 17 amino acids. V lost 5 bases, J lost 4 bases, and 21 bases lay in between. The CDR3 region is CASSPRLLPFLNQPQHF. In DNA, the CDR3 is TGTGCCAGTAGTCCAAGACTGCTACCCTTCCTTAATCAGCCCCAGCATTTT.